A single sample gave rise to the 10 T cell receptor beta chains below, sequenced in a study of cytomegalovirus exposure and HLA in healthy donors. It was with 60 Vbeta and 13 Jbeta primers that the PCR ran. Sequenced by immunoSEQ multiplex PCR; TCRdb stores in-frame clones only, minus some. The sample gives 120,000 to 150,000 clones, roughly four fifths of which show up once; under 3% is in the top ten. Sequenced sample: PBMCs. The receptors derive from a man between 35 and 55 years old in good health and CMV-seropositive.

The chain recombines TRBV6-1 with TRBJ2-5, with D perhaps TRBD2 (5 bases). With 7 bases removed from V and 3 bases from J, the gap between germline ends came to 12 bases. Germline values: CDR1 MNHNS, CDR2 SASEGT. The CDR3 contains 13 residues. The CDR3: CASKDSGKETQYF. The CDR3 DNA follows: TGTGCCAGCAAAGACTCCGGGAAAGAGACCCAGTACTTC.

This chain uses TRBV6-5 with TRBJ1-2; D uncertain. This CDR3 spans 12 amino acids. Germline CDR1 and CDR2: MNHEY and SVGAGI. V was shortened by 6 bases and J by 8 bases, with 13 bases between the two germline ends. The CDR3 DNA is TGTGCCAGCAGCCCAGCGGCGGGCGGCTACACCTTC. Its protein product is CASSPAAGGYTF.

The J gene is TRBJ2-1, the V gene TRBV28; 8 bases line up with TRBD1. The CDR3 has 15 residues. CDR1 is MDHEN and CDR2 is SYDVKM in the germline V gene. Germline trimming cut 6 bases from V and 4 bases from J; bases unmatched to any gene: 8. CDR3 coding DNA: TGTGCCAGCAGACATACAGGGGGACGATACAATGAGCAGTTCTTC. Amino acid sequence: CASRHTGGRYNEQFF.

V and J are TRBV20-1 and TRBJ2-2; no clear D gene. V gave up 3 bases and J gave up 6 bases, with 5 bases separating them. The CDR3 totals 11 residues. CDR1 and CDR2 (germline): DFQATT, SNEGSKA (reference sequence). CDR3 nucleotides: TGCAGTGCTAGTCCCGCCGGGGAGCTGTTTTTT. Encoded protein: CSASPAGELFF.

CDR3 bases: TGTGCCAGTAGTATAAGGGGGCGGGCGGAGACCCAGTACTTC. It is translated as CASSIRGRAETQYF. The chain combines TRBV19 with TRBJ2-5; TRBD1 aligns across 7 bases. Per the germline V gene, CDR1 is LNHDA and CDR2 is SQIVND (reference sequence). The length of the CDR3 is 14 residues. V shed 2 bases, J shed 5 bases, and the junction held 5 bases outside the gene matches.

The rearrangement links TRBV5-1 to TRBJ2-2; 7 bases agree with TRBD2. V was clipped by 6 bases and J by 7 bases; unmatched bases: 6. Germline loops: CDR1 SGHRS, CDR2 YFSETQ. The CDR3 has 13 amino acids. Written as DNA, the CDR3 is TGCGCCAGCAAGGCGGGGGTCGACGGGGAGCTGTTTTTT. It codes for CASKAGVDGELFF.

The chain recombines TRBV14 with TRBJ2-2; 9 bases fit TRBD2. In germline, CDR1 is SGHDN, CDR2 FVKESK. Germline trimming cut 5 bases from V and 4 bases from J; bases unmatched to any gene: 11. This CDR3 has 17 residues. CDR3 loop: CASSYKGLAKSTGELFF. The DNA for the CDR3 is TGTGCCAGCAGCTATAAAGGACTAGCGAAGAGCACCGGGGAGCTGTTTTTT.

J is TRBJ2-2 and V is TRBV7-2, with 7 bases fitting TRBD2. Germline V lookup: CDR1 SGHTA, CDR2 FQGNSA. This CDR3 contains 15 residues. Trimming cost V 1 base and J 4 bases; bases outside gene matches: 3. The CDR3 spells CASSLETSRTGELFF. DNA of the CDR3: TGTGCCAGCAGCTTAGAGACTAGCCGCACCGGGGAGCTGTTTTTT.

The CDR3 spells CASSPLQPGQVPRETQYF. CDR3 coding DNA: TGCGCCAGCAGCCCACTCCAACCCGGACAGGTGCCGCGGGAGACCCAGTACTTC. V is TRBV5-1 and J is TRBJ2-5; 7 nucleotides line up with TRBD1. The CDR3 is made up of 18 amino acids. CDR1 and CDR2 (germline): SGHRS, YFSETQ. Germline trimming cut 4 bases from V and 5 bases from J; bases unmatched to any gene: 20.

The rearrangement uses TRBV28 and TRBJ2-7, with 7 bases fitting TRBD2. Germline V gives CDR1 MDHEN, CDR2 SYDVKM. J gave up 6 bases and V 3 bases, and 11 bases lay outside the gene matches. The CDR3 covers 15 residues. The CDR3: CASSLAVSGGPEQYF. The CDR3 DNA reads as TGTGCCAGCAGTTTGGCAGTCTCGGGAGGTCCCGAGCAGTACTTC.